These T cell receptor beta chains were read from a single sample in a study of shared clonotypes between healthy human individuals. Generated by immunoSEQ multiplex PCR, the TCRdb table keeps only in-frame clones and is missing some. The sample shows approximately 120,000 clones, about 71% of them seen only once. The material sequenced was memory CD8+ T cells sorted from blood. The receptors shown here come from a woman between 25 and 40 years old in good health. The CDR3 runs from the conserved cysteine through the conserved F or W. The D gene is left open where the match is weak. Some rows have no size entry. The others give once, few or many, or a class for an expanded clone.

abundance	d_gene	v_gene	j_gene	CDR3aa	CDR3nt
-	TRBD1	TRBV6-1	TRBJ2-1	CASSDETGGGYNEQFF	TGTGCCAGCAGTGATGAGACAGGGGGCGGGTACAATGAGCAGTTCTTC
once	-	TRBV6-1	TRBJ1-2	CASSLVGLDFGYTF	TGTGCCAGCAGTCTGGTCGGTTTGGATTTCGGCTACACCTTC
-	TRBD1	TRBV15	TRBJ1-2	CATSAGGFYGYTF	TGTGCCACCAGCGCAGGGGGATTCTATGGCTACACCTTC
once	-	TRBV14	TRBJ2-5	CASSPRGQETQYF	TGTGCCAGCAGCCCGCGGGGCCAAGAGACCCAGTACTTC
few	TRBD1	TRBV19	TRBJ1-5	CASSIWTGGNQPQHF	TGTGCCAGTAGTATCTGGACAGGGGGGAATCAGCCCCAGCATTTT
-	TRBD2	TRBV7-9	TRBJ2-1	CATKGTSAYNEQFF	TGTGCCACCAAGGGGACTAGCGCCTACAATGAGCAGTTCTTC
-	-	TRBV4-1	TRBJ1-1	CASSQVTANTEAFF	TGCGCCAGCAGCCAAGTAACAGCGAACACTGAAGCTTTCTTT
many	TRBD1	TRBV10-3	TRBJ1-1	CAISDSGQPAFF	TGTGCCATCAGTGATTCGGGACAGCCGGCTTTCTTT
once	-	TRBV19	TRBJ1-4	CASSDRGHEKLFF	TGTGCCAGTAGTGATCGGGGACATGAAAAACTGTTTTTT
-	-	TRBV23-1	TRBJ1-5	CASSHSGLCPGNQPQHF	TGCGCCAGCAGTCATTCTGGATTGTGTCCGGGAAATCAGCCCCAGCATTTT
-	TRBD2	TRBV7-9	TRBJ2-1	CASSLAHRFYGRAVDEQFF	TGTGCCAGCAGCTTAGCGCATCGTTTCTACGGGAGGGCCGTGGATGAGCAGTTCTTC
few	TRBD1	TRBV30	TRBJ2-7	CAFRTGGYEQYF	TGTGCCTTTAGGACAGGGGGCTACGAGCAGTACTTC
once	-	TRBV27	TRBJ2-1	CASSSNNEQFF	TGTGCCAGCAGTTCTAACAATGAGCAGTTCTTC
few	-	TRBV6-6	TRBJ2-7	CASSSDSFYEQYF	TGTGCCAGCAGCTCAGACTCGTTTTACGAGCAGTACTTC
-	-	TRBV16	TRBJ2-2	CASSQGSGTGELFF	TGTGCCAGCAGCCAAGGTTCCGGGACCGGGGAGCTGTTTTTT
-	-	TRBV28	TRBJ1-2	CASSLVGGPGYGYTF	TGTGCCAGCAGTTTAGTCGGGGGGCCAGGCTATGGCTACACCTTC
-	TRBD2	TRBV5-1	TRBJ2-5	CASSEREGQKTQYF	TGCGCCAGCAGCGAACGGGAGGGCCAGAAGACCCAGTACTTC
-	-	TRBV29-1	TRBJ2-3	CSVEVSYWTVRDTQYF	TGCAGCGTTGAAGTCTCTTACTGGACTGTTAGAGATACGCAGTATTTT
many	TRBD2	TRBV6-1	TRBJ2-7	CASSDRLAGAYEQYF	TGTGCCAGCAGTGATCGCCTAGCGGGAGCCTACGAGCAGTACTTC
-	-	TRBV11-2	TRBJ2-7	CATRGAGEQYF	TGTGCCACGCGAGGAGCGGGCGAGCAGTACTTC
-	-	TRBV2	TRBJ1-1	CASSQDGGNTEAFF	TGTGCCAGCAGTCAGGACGGGGGGAACACTGAAGCTTTCTTT
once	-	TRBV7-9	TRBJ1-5	CASSYSDSNQPQHF	TGTGCCAGCAGCTATAGCGATAGCAATCAGCCCCAGCATTTT
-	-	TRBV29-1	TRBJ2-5	CSVDLAGEVTQYF	TGCAGCGTTGATTTAGCAGGGGAGGTGACCCAGTACTTC
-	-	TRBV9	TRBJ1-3	CASGDHLISGNTIYF	TGTGCCAGCGGAGACCACCTAATCTCTGGAAACACCATATATTTT
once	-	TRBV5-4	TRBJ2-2	CAIQNSNTGELFF	TGTGCCATACAAAATTCGAACACCGGGGAGCTGTTTTTT
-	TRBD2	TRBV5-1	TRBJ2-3	CASSLALAGVGDTQYF	TGCGCCAGCAGCTTGGCGCTAGCGGGAGTGGGAGATACGCAGTATTTT
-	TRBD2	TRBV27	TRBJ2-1	CASSLRGRADEQFF	TGTGCCAGCAGTTTACGTGGGAGGGCCGATGAGCAGTTCTTC
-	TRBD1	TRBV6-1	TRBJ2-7	CASTPDRGYEQYF	TGTGCCAGCACACCGGACAGGGGATACGAGCAGTACTTC
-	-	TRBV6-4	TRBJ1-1	CASSEMAGTSTEAFF	TGTGCCAGCAGTGAAATGGCAGGAACATCCACTGAAGCTTTCTTT
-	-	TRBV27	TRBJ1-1	CASSPLGGGTEAFF	TGTGCCAGCAGTCCCCTTGGGGGGGGGACTGAAGCTTTCTTT
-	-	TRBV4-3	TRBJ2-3	CASSQGSEEYF	TGCGCCAGCAGCCAAGGGTCCGAGGAGTATTTT
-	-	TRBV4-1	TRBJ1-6	CASSQERAGNSPLHF	TGCGCCAGCAGCCAAGAACGGGCAGGGAATTCACCCCTCCACTTT
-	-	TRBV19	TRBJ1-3	CASSILAGGNTIYF	TGTGCCAGTAGTATCCTGGCGGGGGGAAACACCATATATTTT
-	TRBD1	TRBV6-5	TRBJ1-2	CASSYSLDRAGYGYTF	TGTGCCAGCAGTTACTCCCTTGACAGGGCCGGCTATGGCTACACCTTC
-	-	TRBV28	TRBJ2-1	CASSLLGFSQGSSYNEQFF	TGTGCCAGCAGTTTATTGGGATTTTCGCAGGGGTCTTCCTACAATGAGCAGTTCTTC
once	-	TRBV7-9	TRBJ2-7	CASRLGAYEQYF	TGTGCCAGCAGGTTGGGGGCCTACGAGCAGTACTTC
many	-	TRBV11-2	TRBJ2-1	CASSSRLGGIYNEQFF	TGTGCCAGCAGCTCGCGACTAGGAGGTATCTACAATGAGCAGTTCTTC